This is a list of T cell receptor beta chains from one sample in a study of early T cells in non-severe SARS-CoV-2 infection. TCRdb processed the 5' RACE reads anew with MiXCR; each CDR3 protein has one entry. The sample gives tens of thousands of distinct CDR3 sequences, around a tenth of which show up once; 7.6% is in the top ten. The sequencing here drew on whole blood, taken at baseline. The source of these receptors is an adult who was a healthcare worker with PCR-confirmed SARS-CoV-2 infection or an uninfected control (not recorded which). Each CDR3 is given with its conserved first and last residue. A D gene is named only where the DNA matches it firmly. Some rows have no size entry. The others give once, few or many, or a class for an expanded clone.

>TRBJ1-6|TRBV5-1|-|-
CASSPSYNSPLHF
TGCGCCAGCAGCCCGTCCTATAATTCACCCCTCCACTTT
>TRBJ1-2|TRBV5-6|-|few
CASSQRGKRYGYTF
TGTGCCAGCAGCCAACGAGGGAAACGCTATGGCTACACCTTC
>TRBJ2-7|TRBV6-2/TRBV6-3|TRBD2|many
CASGLAGEYEQYF
TGTGCCAGCGGACTAGCGGGTGAGTACGAGCAGTACTTC
>TRBJ2-3|TRBV7-2|TRBD2|-
CASSKPGGPTDTQYF
TGTGCCAGCAGCAAACCGGGGGGACCCACAGATACGCAGTATTTT
>TRBJ1-2|TRBV11-2|-|-
CASRSPRGNYGYTF
TGTGCCAGCAGATCCCCGAGGGGGAACTATGGCTACACCTTC
>TRBJ1-1|TRBV4-1|-|-
CASSQGRGFVGEAFF
TGCGCCAGCAGCCAAGGCAGGGGATTTGTGGGTGAAGCTTTCTTT
>TRBJ1-1|TRBV5-1|-|many
CASSLDTNTEAFF
TGCGCCAGCAGCCTAGACACGAACACTGAAGCTTTCTTT
>TRBJ2-7|TRBV5-6|-|-
CASSLGTAREQYF
TGTGCCAGCAGCTTGGGGACAGCCCGCGAGCAGTACTTC
>TRBJ1-6|TRBV5-5|-|few
CAISLKAYSPLHF
TGTGCCATCAGCTTGAAAGCGTATTCACCCCTCCACTTT
>TRBJ1-1|TRBV20-1|-|few
CSAIARIGAFF
TGCAGTGCCATCGCCCGGATCGGGGCTTTCTTT
>TRBJ2-7|TRBV7-2|-|few
CASSLVGGGRHTYEQYF
TGTGCCAGCAGCTTAGTAGGCGGGGGCCGACATACCTACGAGCAGTACTTC
>TRBJ2-3|TRBV6-5|-|many
CASSYEGYGTDTQYF
TGTGCCAGCAGTTACGAGGGTTACGGCACAGATACGCAGTATTTT
>TRBJ2-2|TRBV19|-|-
CASSLGGRATTGELFF
TGTGCCAGTAGTCTCGGCGGCAGGGCGACCACCGGGGAGCTGTTTTTT
>TRBJ1-1|TRBV20-1|-|many
CSARDGKEGGTNTEAFF
TGCAGTGCTAGAGATGGGAAGGAGGGAGGAACAAACACTGAAGCTTTCTTT
>TRBJ2-3|TRBV9|-|-
CASSVVGITDTQYF
TGTGCCAGCAGCGTAGTGGGTATCACAGATACGCAGTATTTT
>TRBJ2-5|TRBV12-3/TRBV12-4|-|few
CASSPPDPETQYF
TGTGCCAGCAGTCCCCCAGACCCAGAGACCCAGTACTTC
>TRBJ1-2|TRBV7-2|-|many
CASSLVSQGPNYGYTF
TGTGCCAGCAGCTTAGTATCGCAGGGACCTAACTATGGCTACACCTTC
>TRBJ2-6|TRBV5-1|-|many
CASSNDSGANVLTF
TGCGCCAGCAGCAACGACTCTGGGGCCAACGTCCTGACTTTC
>TRBJ2-7|TRBV24-1|-|many
CATSESGPAYEQYF
TGTGCCACCAGTGAAAGCGGGCCTGCCTACGAGCAGTACTTC
>TRBJ1-2|TRBV29-1|-|many
CSVGDRNYGYTF
TGCAGCGTTGGTGACAGAAACTATGGCTACACCTTC
>TRBJ2-5|TRBV30|TRBD2|few
CAWSVRLAKTQYF
TGTGCCTGGAGTGTACGACTAGCCAAGACCCAGTACTTC
>TRBJ1-1|TRBV9|TRBD1|few
CASSGNRGSNTEAFF
TGTGCCAGCAGCGGAAACAGGGGATCGAACACTGAAGCTTTCTTT
>TRBJ2-6|TRBV30|TRBD1|many
CAWRGTGLVGANVLTF
TGTGCCTGGAGGGGGACAGGCCTCGTAGGAGCCAACGTCCTGACTTTC
>TRBJ2-5|TRBV7-6|-|-
CASSRQFQETQYF
TGTGCCAGCAGCCGACAGTTCCAAGAGACCCAGTACTTC
>TRBJ2-7|TRBV10-1|-|-
CASSSGTLPYEQYF
TGCGCCAGCAGCTCCGGGACGCTCCCCTACGAGCAGTACTTC
>TRBJ2-5|TRBV19|-|-
CASVNGGQETQYF
TGTGCCAGTGTGAATGGGGGGCAGGAGACCCAGTACTTC
>TRBJ1-2|TRBV28|-|many
CASSYNRAFNYGYTF
TGTGCCAGCAGTTATAACAGGGCTTTTAACTATGGCTACACCTTC
>TRBJ2-7|TRBV6-6|TRBD2|few
CASRGLAGGYEQYF
TGTGCCAGCAGAGGACTAGCGGGGGGTTACGAGCAGTACTTC
>TRBJ1-6|TRBV6-6|TRBD1|many
CAGGQNSPLHF
TGTGCCGGGGGACAGAATTCACCCCTCCACTTT
>TRBJ1-2|TRBV11-2|-|few
CASSLSSGGYTF
TGTGCCAGCAGCCTTTCCAGCGGGGGCTACACCTTC
>TRBJ2-3|TRBV30|-|-
CAWGRTSLDTQYF
TGTGCCTGGGGCAGGACAAGCCTGGATACGCAGTATTTT
>TRBJ1-5|TRBV7-8|-|-
CASSSSGIGPQHF
TGTGCCAGCAGCTCGTCCGGTATAGGGCCCCAGCATTTT
>TRBJ2-7|TRBV2|-|-
CASSEGTVTYEQYF
TGTGCCAGCAGTGAAGGGACAGTAACCTACGAGCAGTACTTC
>TRBJ2-3|TRBV7-3|TRBD2|-
CASSLAGGPSDTQYF
TGTGCCAGCAGCTTAGCGGGGGGGCCCTCAGATACGCAGTATTTT
>TRBJ2-3|TRBV7-3|TRBD2|few
CASSLGAGDSDTQYF
TGTGCCAGCAGCTTAGGAGCGGGGGATTCAGATACGCAGTATTTT
>TRBJ2-1|TRBV12-5|-|many
CASGLETGAEQFF
TGTGCTAGTGGTTTGGAGACTGGTGCGGAGCAGTTCTTC
>TRBJ1-5|TRBV12-3/TRBV12-4|TRBD1|many
CASSSRGGQVDQPQHF
TGTGCCAGCAGTTCTAGGGGAGGACAGGTAGATCAGCCCCAGCATTTT
>TRBJ1-6|TRBV25-1|-|few
CASSGTVNNSPLHF
TGTGCCAGCAGTGGGACAGTCAATAATTCACCCCTCCACTTT
>TRBJ2-7|TRBV10-3|-|few
CAIRDRGQEEQYF
TGTGCCATCAGGGACCGGGGCCAGGAGGAGCAGTACTTC
>TRBJ2-7|TRBV6-5|-|few
CASSYSGSSYEQYF
TGTGCCAGCAGTTACTCCGGGAGCTCCTACGAGCAGTACTTC
>TRBJ1-5|TRBV19|-|few
CASSIALGTRNQPQHF
TGTGCCAGTAGTATAGCCCTAGGGACCCGAAATCAGCCCCAGCATTTT
>TRBJ2-3|TRBV5-4|-|-
CASSLAQGADTQYF
TGTGCCAGCAGCTTGGCGCAGGGCGCAGATACGCAGTATTTT
>TRBJ1-2|TRBV10-3|-|-
CAISDPLTGNGYTF
TGTGCCATCAGTGACCCTCTGACAGGCAATGGCTACACCTTC
>TRBJ2-1|TRBV13|-|many
CASSLAHGALGYNEQFF
TGTGCCAGCAGCTTAGCTCATGGCGCTTTGGGTTACAATGAGCAGTTCTTC
>TRBJ1-1|TRBV6-2/TRBV6-3|TRBD1|many
CASSPPGQGILNTEAFF
TGTGCCAGCAGTCCGCCGGGACAGGGGATATTGAACACTGAAGCTTTCTTT
>TRBJ2-5|TRBV13|TRBD1|few
CASSLGGQGTQETQYF
TGTGCCAGCAGCTTGGGAGGACAGGGGACCCAAGAGACCCAGTACTTC
>TRBJ2-1|TRBV5-6|-|many
CASSSSDGSDEQFF
TGTGCCAGCAGCTCTTCGGACGGTTCGGATGAGCAGTTCTTC
>TRBJ2-5|TRBV4-1|-|few
CASSQEDYGETQYF
TGCGCCAGCAGCCAAGAGGACTACGGGGAGACCCAGTACTTC
>TRBJ2-3|TRBV29-1|-|-
CSVGAGSRTDTQYF
TGCAGCGTTGGAGCGGGTTCCCGCACAGATACGCAGTATTTT
>TRBJ2-7|TRBV10-3|-|-
CAISDRGASYEQYF
TGTGCCATCAGTGATCGCGGGGCATCCTACGAGCAGTACTTC
>TRBJ1-2|TRBV19|TRBD1|many
CASSAPGQHLYGYTF
TGTGCCAGTAGTGCACCGGGACAGCACCTCTATGGCTACACCTTC